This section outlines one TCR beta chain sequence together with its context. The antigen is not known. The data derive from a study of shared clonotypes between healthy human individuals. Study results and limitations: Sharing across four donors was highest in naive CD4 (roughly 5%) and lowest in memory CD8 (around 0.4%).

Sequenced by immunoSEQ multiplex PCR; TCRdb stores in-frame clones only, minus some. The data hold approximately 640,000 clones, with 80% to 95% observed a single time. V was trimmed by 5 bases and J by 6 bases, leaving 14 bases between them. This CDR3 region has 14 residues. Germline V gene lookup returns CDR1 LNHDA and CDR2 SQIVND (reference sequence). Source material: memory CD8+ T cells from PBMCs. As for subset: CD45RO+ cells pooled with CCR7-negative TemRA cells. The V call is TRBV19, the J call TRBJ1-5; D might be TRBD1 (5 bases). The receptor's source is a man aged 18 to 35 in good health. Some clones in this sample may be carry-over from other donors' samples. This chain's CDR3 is CASSGAEWGQPQHF. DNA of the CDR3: TGTGCCAGTAGTGGGGCTGAATGGGGTCAGCCCCAGCATTTT. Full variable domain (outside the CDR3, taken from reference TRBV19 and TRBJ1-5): DGGITQSPKYLFRKEGQNVTLSCEQNLNHDAMYWYRQDPGQGLRLIYYSQIVNDFQKGDIAEGYSVSREKKESFPLTVTSAQKNPTAFYLCASSGAEWGQPQHFGDGTRLSIL.